The clone carrying this TCR beta chain occurred a few times. The target antigen is unknown. TCRdb redid the calling of the 5' RACE reads with MiXCR, one entry per CDR3 protein. The data hold approximately 100,000 distinct CDR3 sequences, with around 12% observed a single time. The CDR3 covers 16 residues. Looked up from germline, CDR1 is SQVTM and CDR2 is ANQGSEA. With V trimmed by 7 bases and J by 5 bases, 15 bases remained unmatched. The data originate from a study of T-cell memory formation after mild COVID-19. Regarding the study as a whole: CD4+ contracting clones were mainly CM and EM; CD8+ ones, EMRA.

Sample: PBMCs or a T cell subset sorted from them (not recorded which). The source is an adult woman who had mild COVID-19 (a few samples of this study predate the infection). Cell type and time point are not known. The chain carries TRBV29-1 and TRBJ2-5; 11 bases are a match to TRBD2. The CDR3 DNA is TGCAGCGGAGCGACAGAACTAGCGGGAGAGGTGGAGACCCAGTACTTC. Translated: CSGATELAGEVETQYF.